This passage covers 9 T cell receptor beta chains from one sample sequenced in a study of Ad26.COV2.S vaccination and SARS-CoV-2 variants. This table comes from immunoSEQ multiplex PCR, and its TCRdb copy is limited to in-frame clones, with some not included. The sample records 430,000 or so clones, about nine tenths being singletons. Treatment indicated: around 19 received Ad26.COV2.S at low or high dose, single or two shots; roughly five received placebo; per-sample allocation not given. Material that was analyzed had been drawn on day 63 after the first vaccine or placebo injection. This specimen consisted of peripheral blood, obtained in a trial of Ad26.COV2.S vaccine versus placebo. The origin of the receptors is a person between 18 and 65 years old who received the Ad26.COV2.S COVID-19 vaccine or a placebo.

CDR3 sequence reads: CASSQEIAASGRTYEQYF. Written as DNA, the CDR3 is TGCGCCAGCAGCCAAGAAATTGCGGCTAGCGGGAGAACCTACGAGCAGTACTTC. The V and J genes are TRBV4-3 and TRBJ2-7; 10 bases are a match to TRBD2. From germline, CDR1 is LGHNA and CDR2 YSLEER. V shed 0 bases and J 2 bases; nucleotides not matched to a gene: 10. The CDR3 covers 18 residues.

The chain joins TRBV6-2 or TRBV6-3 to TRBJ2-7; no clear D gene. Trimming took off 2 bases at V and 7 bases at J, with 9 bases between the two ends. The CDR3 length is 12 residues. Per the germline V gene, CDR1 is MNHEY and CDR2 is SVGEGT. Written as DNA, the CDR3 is TGTGCCAGCAGTTACACCGACCGGGAGCAGTACTTC. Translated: CASSYTDREQYF.

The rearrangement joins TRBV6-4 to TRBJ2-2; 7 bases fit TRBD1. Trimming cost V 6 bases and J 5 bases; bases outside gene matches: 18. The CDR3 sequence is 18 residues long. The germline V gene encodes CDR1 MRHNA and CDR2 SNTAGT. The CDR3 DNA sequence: TGTGCCAGCAGCTGGTATGGGACAGCACCAATTCCTACCGGGGAGCTGTTTTTT. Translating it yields CASSWYGTAPIPTGELFF.

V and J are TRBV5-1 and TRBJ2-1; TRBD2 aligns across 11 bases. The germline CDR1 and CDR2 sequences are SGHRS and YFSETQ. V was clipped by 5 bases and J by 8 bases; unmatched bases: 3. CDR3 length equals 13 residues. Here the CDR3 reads CASRLAGVHEQFF. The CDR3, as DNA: TGCGCCAGCAGACTAGCGGGAGTGCATGAGCAGTTCTTC.

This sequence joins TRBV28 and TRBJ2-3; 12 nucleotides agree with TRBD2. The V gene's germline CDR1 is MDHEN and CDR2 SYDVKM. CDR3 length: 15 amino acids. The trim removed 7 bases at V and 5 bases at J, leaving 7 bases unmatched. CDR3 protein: CASTTLAGGVDTQYF. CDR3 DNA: TGTGCCAGCACCACGCTAGCGGGAGGGGTAGATACGCAGTATTTT.

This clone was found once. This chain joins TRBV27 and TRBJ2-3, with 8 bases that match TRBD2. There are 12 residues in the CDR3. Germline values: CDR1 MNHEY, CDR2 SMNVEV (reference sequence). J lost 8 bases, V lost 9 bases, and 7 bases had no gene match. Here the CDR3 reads CARPTGGSTQYF. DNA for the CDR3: TGTGCCAGACCTACGGGGGGGAGTACGCAGTATTTT.

The CDR3 DNA sequence: TGTGCCACCAGCGTAGACACAAACTATGGCTACACCTTC. Protein sequence: CATSVDTNYGYTF. The chain links TRBV24-1 to TRBJ1-2; D is ambiguous. With 7 bases removed from V and 2 bases from J, the gap between germline ends came to 10 bases. The germline V gene has CDR1 KGHDR and CDR2 SFDVKD. The CDR3 covers 13 residues.

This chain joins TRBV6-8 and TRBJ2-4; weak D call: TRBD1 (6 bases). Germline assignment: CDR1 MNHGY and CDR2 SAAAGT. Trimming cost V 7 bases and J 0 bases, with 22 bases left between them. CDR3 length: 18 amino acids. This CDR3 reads CASTLHGGPDGAKNIQYF. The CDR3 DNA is TGTGCCAGCACCCTACATGGGGGCCCAGATGGAGCCAAAAACATTCAGTACTTC.

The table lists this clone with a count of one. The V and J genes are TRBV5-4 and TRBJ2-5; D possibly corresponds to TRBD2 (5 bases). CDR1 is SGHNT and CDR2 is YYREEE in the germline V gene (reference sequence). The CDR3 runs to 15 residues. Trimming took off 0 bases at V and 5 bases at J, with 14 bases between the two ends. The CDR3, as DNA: TGTGCCAGCAGCTTGGATCTCCACGGGAAGGAGACCCAGTACTTC. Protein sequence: CASSLDLHGKETQYF. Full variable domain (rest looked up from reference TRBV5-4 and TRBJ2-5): ETGVTQSPTHLIKTRGQQVTLRCSSQSGHNTVSWYQQALGQGPQFIFQYYREEENGRGNFPPRFSGLQFPNYSSELNVNALELDDSALYLCASSLDLHGKETQYFGPGTRLLVL.